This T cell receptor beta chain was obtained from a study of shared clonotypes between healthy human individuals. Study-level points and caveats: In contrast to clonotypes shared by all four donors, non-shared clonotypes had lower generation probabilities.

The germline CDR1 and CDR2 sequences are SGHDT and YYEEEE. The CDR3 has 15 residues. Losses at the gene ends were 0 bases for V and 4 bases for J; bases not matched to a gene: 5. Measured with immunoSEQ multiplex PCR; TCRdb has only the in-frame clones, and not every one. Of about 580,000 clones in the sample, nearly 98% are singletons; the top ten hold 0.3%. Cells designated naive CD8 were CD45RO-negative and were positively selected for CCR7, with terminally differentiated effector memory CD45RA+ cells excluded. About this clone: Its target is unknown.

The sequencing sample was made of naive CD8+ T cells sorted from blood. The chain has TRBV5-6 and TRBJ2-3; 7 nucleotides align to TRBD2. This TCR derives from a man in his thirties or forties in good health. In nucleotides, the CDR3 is TGTGCCAGCAGCTTGGACTCGCGGGAGCCAGATACGCAGTATTTT. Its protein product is CASSLDSREPDTQYF.